This T cell receptor beta chain emerged from a study of blood T cell repertoires in COVID-19. At the level of the study: T cells, B-cell-depleted T cells, or PBMCs provided the cDNA or gDNA that served as material.

Participant ages covered about 18 to 89 years across about 25 US areas. Per the original methods: For nucleated cells, counts were estimated from reference gene primer amplification. Produced via immunoSEQ multiplex PCR; TCRdb's table is partial and in-frame only. V and J calls and clone size follow that table, whereas D and trimming were derived from the DNA. This sample has roughly 250,000 clones, with about nine tenths found just once. This CDR3 is 13 amino acids long. Germline CDR1 SGHVS, CDR2 FNYEAQ. This chain links TRBV7-6 with TRBJ1-4, with 8 bases fitting TRBD1. The TCR was taken from a woman in her 30s with acute COVID-19. Sequenced sample: PBMCs or T cells enriched from blood (not recorded which). CDR3 loop: CASRQGPNEKLFF. In DNA form, the CDR3 reads TGTGCATCGAGACAGGGGCCTAATGAAAAACTGTTTTTT.